This T cell receptor beta chain is drawn from a study of T-cell reconstitution after alpha-beta-depleted transplantation in children. In this sample, this clonotype turned up a few times. The antigen is unknown. Study outcomes and limitations: After transplant, at about two months, alpha-beta T cells were reportedly derived from several hundred expanded graft clones. When one year had passed after transplant, most T-cell counts and diversity came from newly produced T cells. Surviving recipient T cells and thymic progenitors produced the high day-60 TCRbeta diversity seen in some patients.

CDR1 is SGHRS and CDR2 is YFSETQ in the germline V gene. The CDR3 spans 16 residues. Losses at the gene ends were 0 bases for V and 6 bases for J; bases not matched to a gene: 11. This sample's TCRbeta library carried unique molecular identifier barcodes. Using its own MiXCR run on the PCR reads, TCRdb lists one record per CDR3 protein. The sample has approximately 1,000,000 distinct CDR3 sequences, about 29% seen once. This specimen was PBMCs, mostly from graft donor cells, taken 360 days after TCRalphabeta/CD19-depleted stem cell transplant. The chain uses TRBV5-1 and TRBJ2-7; TRBD2 matches 8 bases. This receptor was obtained from a boy in the first two years of life who had a stem cell transplant for SCID, so the T cells may come from the graft donor. The CDR3, as DNA: TGCGCCAGCAGCTTGGGAGACGGGACTAGAGGTTCCGAGCAGTACTTC. Translation gives CASSLGDGTRGSEQYF. The full variable domain, in which reference TRBV5-1 and TRBJ2-7 provide the parts outside the CDR3, is KAGVTQTPRYLIKTRGQQVTLSCSPISGHRSVSWYQQTPGQGLQFLFEYFSETQRNKGNFPGRFSGRQFSNSRSEMNVSTLELGDSALYLCASSLGDGTRGSEQYFGPGTRLTVT.